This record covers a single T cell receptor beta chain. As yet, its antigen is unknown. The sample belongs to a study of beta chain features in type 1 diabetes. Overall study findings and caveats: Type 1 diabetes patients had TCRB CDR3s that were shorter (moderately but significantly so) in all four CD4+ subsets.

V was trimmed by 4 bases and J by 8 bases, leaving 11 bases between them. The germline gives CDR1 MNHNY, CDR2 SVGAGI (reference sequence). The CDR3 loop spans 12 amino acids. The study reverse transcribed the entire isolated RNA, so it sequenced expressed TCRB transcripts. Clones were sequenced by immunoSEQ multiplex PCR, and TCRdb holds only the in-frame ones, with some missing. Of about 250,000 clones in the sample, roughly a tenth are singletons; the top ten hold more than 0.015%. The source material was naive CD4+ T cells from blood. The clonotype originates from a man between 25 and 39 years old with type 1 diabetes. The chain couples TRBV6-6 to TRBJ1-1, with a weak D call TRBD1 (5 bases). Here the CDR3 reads CASSFSTDEAFF. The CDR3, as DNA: TGTGCCAGCAGTTTCTCGACAGACGAAGCTTTCTTT.